A selection of T cell receptor beta chains follows, all from one sample in a study of T cells in localized non-small cell lung cancer. The method was immunoSEQ multiplex PCR; TCRdb's version includes in-frame clones alone and lacks a portion of them. The table records roughly 35,000 clones, 88% of them present only once. The material sequenced was peripheral blood, taken before any cancer treatment. These receptor sequences come from a woman aged 35 to 75 with stage I lung adenocarcinoma. Each CDR3 is given with its conserved first and last residue. D genes are given only for firm matches.

d_call	v_call	j_call	cdr3_nt	cdr3_aa
NA	TRBV7-9	TRBJ2-7	TGTGCCAGCAGCCCTCTGGGTGGATCCTACGAGCAGTACTTC	CASSPLGGSYEQYF
NA	TRBV5-8	TRBJ2-7	TGTGCCAGCAGCTTGGATCACACAGCCTACGAGCAGTACTTC	CASSLDHTAYEQYF
NA	TRBV9	TRBJ2-1	TGTGCCAGCAGCGCCACTAGTATCAATGAGCAGTTCTTC	CASSATSINEQFF
NA	TRBV27	TRBJ1-3	TGTGCCAGCAGTGGGCTGGGCCTCTCTGGAAACACCATATATTTT	CASSGLGLSGNTIYF
NA	TRBV27	TRBJ2-3	TGTGCCAGCAGCAGGCGGGGCCGGGAGGATACGCAGTATTTT	CASSRRGREDTQYF
NA	TRBV4-3	TRBJ1-1	TGCGCCAGCAGCTTCCAGGTTGGGACTGAAGCTTTCTTT	CASSFQVGTEAFF
TRBD1	TRBV6-1	TRBJ1-5	TGTGCCAGCAGTGACCCCCTAGCGAAGACAGGGGGTCAGCCCCAGCATTTT	CASSDPLAKTGGQPQHF
TRBD2	TRBV11-2	TRBJ2-1	TGTGCCAGCAGCCCCGGGACTAGCCCGCGGTGGGAGCAGTTCTTC	CASSPGTSPRWEQFF
NA	TRBV19	TRBJ1-5	TGTGCCAGTAGTATAATTCCGGGCCTATATAAGCCCCAGCATTTT	CASSIIPGLYKPQHF
NA	TRBV15	TRBJ2-1	TGTGCCACCAGCAGAGATCATGGGCGCAGCCCGAACAATGAGCAGTTCTTC	CATSRDHGRSPNNEQFF
NA	TRBV27	TRBJ1-2	TGTGCCAGCAGTCCCGGGATGGGGCCACCTAACTATGTCTACACCTTC	CASSPGMGPPNYVYTF
TRBD2	TRBV5-1	TRBJ2-1	TGCGCCAGCAGCTTGGCCCTAGCGGGGGGGCCCCACAATGAGCAGTTCTTC	CASSLALAGGPHNEQFF
NA	TRBV27	TRBJ2-2	TGTGCCAGCAGGAATCGACGGAACACCGGGGAGCTGTTTTTT	CASRNRRNTGELFF
NA	TRBV7-2	TRBJ2-1	TGTGCCAGCAGCTGGCGTCGCGGGGCCTATAATGAGCAGTTCTTC	CASSWRRGAYNEQFF
NA	TRBV10-1	TRBJ1-1	TGCGCCAGCAGTGAGTCGACAGGATTGAACACTGAAGCTTTCTTT	CASSESTGLNTEAFF
NA	TRBV6-6	TRBJ1-1	TGTGCCAGCCTCGGGACGGAAATGAACACTGAAGCTTTCTTT	CASLGTEMNTEAFF
NA	TRBV30	TRBJ1-2	TGTGCCTGGACCCCCCCGGGGGTAGATGGCTACACCTTC	CAWTPPGVDGYTF
TRBD1	TRBV4-3	TRBJ2-1	TGCGCCAGCAGCCAAGATTCGGGACAGCCATACAATGAGCAGTTCTTC	CASSQDSGQPYNEQFF
TRBD1	TRBV15	TRBJ1-3	TGTGCCACCAGCAGAGACTTAAAACAGGGGTCTGGAAACACCATATATTTT	CATSRDLKQGSGNTIYF
TRBD1	TRBV7-2	TRBJ2-1	TGTGCCAGCAGCTCTCGACAGGGTAGGTCCTACAATGAGCAGTTCTTC	CASSSRQGRSYNEQFF
NA	TRBV7-8	TRBJ2-3	TGTGCCAGCAGCCTGAGCACAGATACGCAGTATTTT	CASSLSTDTQYF
NA	TRBV7-2	TRBJ2-7	TGTGCCAGCAGCTTAGAGTGGAGTACCTACGAGCAGTACTTC	CASSLEWSTYEQYF
TRBD1	TRBV11-3	TRBJ2-7	TGTGCCAGCAGCGTTGGAGGGACAGGGGGCGGCGAGCAGTACTTC	CASSVGGTGGGEQYF
NA	TRBV2	TRBJ2-3	TGTGCCAGTACGACTCTCCCGGTCACAGATACGCAGTATTTT	CASTTLPVTDTQYF